Listed here are 13 T cell receptor beta chains from one sample, sequenced in a study of shared clonotypes between healthy human individuals. Profiling relied on immunoSEQ multiplex PCR, and the TCRdb table lists in-frame clones only, not all of them. The table includes more than 900,000 clones, approximately 78% detected once. The sequenced sample was memory CD4+ T cells from PBMCs. Subset described: CD45RA-negative fraction. These receptors originate from a man younger than 35 in good health. Some clones in this sample may be carry-over from other donors' samples.

As to this clone: With a much larger clone just one base away, this may be a read error. Other DNA sequences within the sample encode an identical CDR3. This chain connects TRBV2 to TRBJ2-5; D not certain. The V end lost 6 bases, the J end lost 2 bases, and 4 bases lay between the germline ends. CDR3 size: 11 residues. Germline assignment: CDR1 SNHLY and CDR2 FYNNEI. DNA of the CDR3: TGTGCCAGCAGCTTGCAAGAGACCCAGTACTTC. Its translation is CASSLQETQYF.

This clone was detected only a few times. The chain has TRBV2 and TRBJ1-3; D unresolved. The CDR3 sequence is 15 residues long. The V end was cut by 2 bases, the J end by 4 bases, with 12 bases between. Germline-derived CDR1 and CDR2 are SNHLY and FYNNEI. CDR3 sequence reads: CASSESSATGNTIYF. CDR3 coding DNA: TGTGCCAGCAGTGAATCCAGCGCTACCGGAAACACCATATATTTT.

This clone is a singleton in its sample. V usage is TRBV2 and J usage is TRBJ1-5, with 8 bases that match TRBD1. V shed 6 bases and J 6 bases; nucleotides not matched to a gene: 7. The germline V gene encodes CDR1 SNHLY and CDR2 FYNNEI. CDR3 length equals 14 residues. DNA of the CDR3: TGTGCCAGCAGGGAAACAGGGGGAAGTCAGCCCCAGCATTTT. It translates to CASRETGGSQPQHF.

On this clone: This may stem from a read error, because a much larger clone lies one nucleotide away. At the DNA level, this CDR3 is encoded by other sequences in the same sample as well. V is TRBV28 and J is TRBJ2-3; D unclear. Germline lookup yields CDR1 MDHEN and CDR2 SYDVKM. V was clipped by 4 bases and J by 2 bases, with 4 bases between them. The CDR3 contains 12 residues. CDR3 nucleotides: TGTGCCAGCAGTTCGTACACAGATACGCAGTATTTT. This codes for CASSSYTDTQYF.

This chain joins TRBV5-4 and TRBJ1-4; 7 positions match TRBD1. This CDR3 spans 15 amino acids. V lost 4 bases and J lost 2; bases outside the gene matches: 5. Germline CDR1 SGHNT, CDR2 YYREEE (reference sequence). This CDR3 reads CASSTNRGTNEKLFF. As DNA, the CDR3 is TGTGCCAGCAGCACGAACAGGGGTACTAATGAAAAACTGTTTTTT.

The V gene is TRBV5-1, the J gene TRBJ2-2; 10 bases are shared with TRBD1. Unmatched junction bases numbered 6, after V lost 7 bases and J lost 3 bases. CDR3 length: 15 amino acids. Looked up from germline, CDR1 is SGHRS and CDR2 is YFSETQ. The CDR3 region is CASFRDRGYTGELFF. CDR3 in DNA: TGCGCCAGCTTTCGGGACAGGGGATACACCGGGGAGCTGTTTTTT.

This chain joins TRBV29-1 and TRBJ1-1; a weak D match, TRBD1 (6 bases). Germline CDR1 is SQVTM and CDR2 is ANQGSEA. This CDR3 comprises 15 residues. The V and J ends lost 5 bases and 3 bases respectively, with 19 bases between them. The CDR3: CSVSLTGGMDTEAFF. Written as DNA, the CDR3 is TGCAGCGTTAGTCTTACCGGGGGCATGGACACTGAAGCTTTCTTT.

The rearrangement joins TRBV5-1 to TRBJ1-1; no firm D call. The CDR3 sequence is 16 residues long. The V gene lost 2 bases and the J gene lost 3 bases, with 17 bases spanning the gap. The germline CDR1 and CDR2 sequences are SGHRS and YFSETQ. CDR3 loop: CASSLTPPLGDTEAFF. The CDR3 nucleotides read TGCGCCAGCAGCTTAACCCCCCCTTTAGGTGACACTGAAGCTTTCTTT.

The chain recombines TRBV7-8 with TRBJ2-1, with 11 bases matching TRBD2. Per the germline V gene, CDR1 is SGHVS and CDR2 is FQNEAQ. The CDR3 runs 15 residues. Trimming removed 1 base from V and 12 bases from J; junction bases left unmatched: 8. The CDR3 loop reads CASSLGASGRLAQFF. The DNA of the CDR3 is TGTGCCAGCAGCTTAGGGGCTAGCGGGAGGTTGGCGCAGTTCTTC.

V gene TRBV28 combines with J gene TRBJ2-7; the D gene is possibly TRBD1 (5 bases). Trimming removed 6 bases at V and 1 base at J, with 13 bases between. The CDR3 loop spans 14 amino acids. Germline V CDR1 and CDR2: MDHEN, SYDVKM. The CDR3 sequence is CASSHHQGSYEQYF. DNA of the CDR3: TGTGCCAGCAGCCACCATCAGGGATCCTACGAGCAGTACTTC.

This sequence joins TRBV28 and TRBJ2-7, with 9 bases fitting TRBD2. The CDR3 is made up of 13 amino acids. J lost 7 bases, V lost 6 bases, and 7 bases had no gene match. Germline V lookup: CDR1 MDHEN, CDR2 SYDVKM. CDR3 sequence (DNA): TGTGCCAGCAGGACGGGACTAGCCGGGGAGCAGTACTTC. This translates into CASRTGLAGEQYF. The full variable domain, completed using reference TRBV28 and TRBJ2-7, is DVKVTQSSRYLVKRTGEKVFLECVQDMDHENMFWYRQDPGLGLRLIYFSYDVKMKEKGDIPEGYSVSREKKERFSLILESASTNQTSMYLCASRTGLAGEQYFGPGTRLTVT.

This clone was found a few times. Additional DNA sequences in this sample encode the identical CDR3. This sequence joins TRBV9 and TRBJ1-3, with D unclear. Germline V gene sequence: CDR1 SGDLS, CDR2 YYNGEE. V was clipped by 0 bases and J by 4 bases, with 5 bases between them. The CDR3 spans 13 residues. This chain's CDR3 is CASSVGYGNTIYF. CDR3 DNA: TGTGCCAGCAGCGTAGGGTACGGAAACACCATATATTTT.

This chain connects TRBV5-4 to TRBJ2-7; tentatively, D is TRBD1 (6 bases). The germline CDR1 and CDR2 sequences are SGHNT and YYREEE (reference sequence). CDR3 length: 16 amino acids. Between the trimmed V and J ends, which lost 4 bases and 0 bases, there was a span of 17 bases. The CDR3 DNA is TGTGCCAGCAGCCCTCCAGGGGTCACCAGCTCCTACGAGCAGTACTTC. Its protein product is CASSPPGVTSSYEQYF.